This T cell receptor beta chain is drawn from a study of response to subunit inactivated influenza vaccine. Study conclusions and caveats: Few new T cells, the authors suggested, are recruited by each seasonal influenza vaccination.

TCRdb reanalysed the RT-PCR reads using MiXCR and keeps one entry per CDR3 protein. The data show about 530,000 distinct CDR3 sequences, approximately 13% seen once. This clonotype was observed a few times. Its target is not known. The CDR3 length is 13 residues. Deletions cut 6 bases from V and 15 bases from J, with 20 bases between. This specimen consisted of PBMCs from blood, obtained roughly 48 days after vaccination. The TCR sequence derives from a man aged 50-60 years who received an inactivated influenza vaccine. This chain uses TRBV12-3 or TRBV12-4 with TRBJ1-4, with a weak D call TRBD1 (5 bases). In DNA, the CDR3 is TGTGCCAGCAGCCATATGGGGGGAAGTAGAGTGTTTTTT. The encoded protein is CASSHMGGSRVFF.